These 6 T cell receptor beta chains share one sample of origin, sequenced in a study of blood T cell repertoires in COVID-19. Clones were read by immunoSEQ multiplex PCR, and TCRdb kept only the in-frame ones, dropping some. The sample lists over 200,000 clones, 88% occurring once. The sample taken for sequencing was peripheral blood. Receptors were obtained from a human donor in a cohort sampled during active COVID-19.

The chain has TRBV7-2 and TRBJ1-5, with D unclear. The CDR3 extends over 13 amino acids. The V end was cut by 4 bases, the J end by 6 bases, with 10 bases between. Germline V gene lookup returns CDR1 SGHTA and CDR2 FQGNSA. CDR3 region: CASSWSEGQPQHF. CDR3 coding DNA: TGTGCCAGCAGCTGGTCAGAGGGTCAGCCCCAGCATTTT.

In DNA form, the CDR3 reads TGTGCCAGCAGTTTTAGCTCCGAGCAGTACTTC. Residues: CASSFSSEQYF. V usage is TRBV25-1 and J usage is TRBJ2-7; D unclear. This CDR3 region has 11 residues. Germline-derived CDR1 and CDR2 are MGHDK and SYGVNS. Trimming removed 5 bases at V and 6 bases at J, with 8 bases between.

The J gene is TRBJ1-3, the V gene TRBV5-1; 7 positions agree with TRBD1. The CDR3 consists of 14 residues. V was clipped by 5 bases and J by 4 bases; unmatched bases: 6. The germline V gene has CDR1 SGHRS and CDR2 YFSETQ. The CDR3, as DNA: TGCGCCAGCAGTCCAACAGGGGAGGGAAACACCATATATTTT. It encodes CASSPTGEGNTIYF.

The chain recombines TRBV6-2 or TRBV6-3 with TRBJ2-5; the D gene is possibly TRBD2 (7 bases). Germline V gives CDR1 MNHEY, CDR2 SVGEGT. There are 14 residues in the CDR3. Trimming stripped 2 bases from V and 9 bases from J, with 16 bases between. This CDR3 is CASSYRQQGGSQYF. DNA of the CDR3: TGTGCCAGCAGTTACCGGCAACAGGGAGGGTCCCAGTACTTC.

This rearrangement joins TRBV30 to TRBJ1-2, with D tentatively TRBD1 (5 bases). V shed 2 bases and J shed 3 bases, with 16 bases lying between them. This CDR3 is 15 amino acids long. The germline V gene has CDR1 GTSNPN and CDR2 SVGIG (reference sequence). Here the CDR3 reads CAWSIGDSGDYGYTF. The CDR3 DNA is TGTGCCTGGAGTATAGGGGACTCGGGGGACTATGGCTACACCTTC.

This chain uses TRBV4-2 with TRBJ2-1, with 10 bases fitting TRBD2. Per the germline V gene, CDR1 is LGHNA and CDR2 is YNFKEQ. The CDR3 is 17 residues long. Germline trimming cut 3 bases from V and 5 bases from J; bases unmatched to any gene: 10. The CDR3 spells CASSQNPSGSFHNEQFF. In DNA form, the CDR3 reads TGTGCCAGCAGCCAGAATCCTAGCGGGAGTTTCCACAATGAGCAGTTCTTC.